Each of the 29 T cell receptor beta chains below was sequenced from the same sample in a study of CD8+ T cells in alopecia areata. Treatment noted: oral pan-JAK inhibitor, 5-10 mg twice daily. cDNA reverse transcribed from extracted RNA served as the sequencing template. Repertoires were generated with immunoSEQ multiplex PCR, while TCRdb's copy carries only in-frame clones and drops some. The sample lists roughly 190,000 clones, approximately 57% seen once, with 1% in the top ten. Sequencing used CD4+ T cells sorted from blood, obtained at week 24, from a patient treated with tofacitinib. These receptors were collected from a human donor with alopecia areata.

Turning to this clone: Additional DNA sequences in this sample encode the identical CDR3. The V call is TRBV29-1, the J call TRBJ2-7, with 7 bases matching TRBD1. Trimming removed 6 bases from V and 5 bases from J; junction bases left unmatched: 7. Germline loops: CDR1 SQVTM, CDR2 ANQGSEA. The CDR3 loop spans 12 amino acids. The CDR3 region has the DNA TGCAGCGTACGACAGGGTGTCCACGAGCAGTACTTC. It encodes CSVRQGVHEQYF.

J is TRBJ2-3 and V is TRBV29-1; the D is unclear. The V end lost 3 bases, the J end lost 1 base, and 11 bases lay between the germline ends. Germline loops: CDR1 SQVTM, CDR2 ANQGSEA. The CDR3 sequence is 14 residues long. The CDR3 region is CSVDGVVGTDTQYF. The CDR3 DNA sequence: TGCAGCGTTGATGGGGTGGTGGGCACAGATACGCAGTATTTT.

This clone appeared a few times. V gene TRBV7-2 combines with J gene TRBJ1-5, with 8 bases fitting TRBD1. The CDR3 length is 16 residues. Trimming took 11 bases from V and 7 from J; bases not matched to a gene: 19. CDR1 is SGHTA, CDR2 FQGNSA, per germline. The CDR3 nucleotides read TGTGCCCCCGAGGTTTGGACAGGGAGGGTAAGACAGCCCCAGCATTTT. As protein: CAPEVWTGRVRQPQHF.

In its sample, this clone was seen a few times. Here the CDR3 reads CASSPGGGGARTEAFF. The CDR3 DNA reads TGCGCCAGCAGCCCCGGGGGAGGGGGCGCAAGGACTGAAGCTTTCTTT. The gene calls are TRBV5-1 and TRBJ1-1; 7 bases agree with TRBD1. The V and J ends lost 4 bases and 5 bases, in that order; junction bases with no gene match: 14. The CDR3 runs 16 residues. Germline V lookup: CDR1 SGHRS, CDR2 YFSETQ.

The chain recombines TRBV5-6 with TRBJ2-3; 9 bases align to TRBD2. The V and J ends lost 0 bases and 7 bases, in that order; junction bases with no gene match: 9. CDR1 and CDR2 from the germline V gene are SGHDT and YYEEEE. There are 16 residues in the CDR3. The CDR3 DNA follows: TGTGCCAGCAGCTTGGGAGGCGGGACTAGCACGAATACGCAGTATTTT. Its protein is CASSLGGGTSTNTQYF.

The chain combines TRBV7-2 with TRBJ1-2, with a possible D match to TRBD1 (5 bases). CDR1 and CDR2 (germline): SGHTA, FQGNSA. This CDR3 contains 15 residues. Trimming took off 1 base at V and 3 bases at J, with 12 bases between the two ends. The CDR3 protein is CASSLGSGTDYGYTF. Here the CDR3 DNA reads TGTGCCAGCAGCTTAGGGTCCGGGACGGACTATGGCTACACCTTC.

This clone was seen only a few times. The rearrangement joins TRBV14 to TRBJ1-2, with D tentatively TRBD1 (5 bases). Trimming pared 4 bases from V and 2 bases from J, leaving 8 bases between. Germline CDR1 is SGHDN and CDR2 is FVKESK. The CDR3 runs 13 residues. The CDR3 loop is CASSRGENYGYTF. The CDR3 DNA reads as TGTGCCAGCAGCCGGGGGGAGAACTATGGCTACACCTTC.

The CDR3, as DNA: TGCAGCGTTTGGTCAGCCAACACTGAAGCTTTCTTT. Its translation: CSVWSANTEAFF. The chain uses TRBV29-1 and TRBJ1-1; D gene ambiguous. Trimming removed 5 bases at V and 2 bases at J, with 9 bases between. The CDR3 runs to 12 residues. Germline values: CDR1 SQVTM, CDR2 ANQGSEA. The full variable domain, its missing parts supplied by reference TRBV29-1 and TRBJ1-1, is SAVISQKPSRDICQRGTSLTIQCQVDSQVTMMFWYRQQPGQSLTLIATANQGSEATYESGFVIDKFPISRPNLTFSTLTVSNMSPEDSSIYLCSVWSANTEAFFGQGTRLTVV.

This clone was counted only a few times. CDR3 sequence: CASSPWNSNQPQHF. In DNA form, the CDR3 reads TGTGCCAGCAGCCCGTGGAATAGCAATCAGCCCCAGCATTTT. The J gene is TRBJ1-5, the V gene TRBV27; no clear D gene. This CDR3 spans 14 amino acids. V shed 6 bases and J shed 0 bases, with 9 bases lying between them. Germline values: CDR1 MNHEY, CDR2 SMNVEV (reference sequence).

The chain links TRBV4-3 to TRBJ1-2, with D perhaps TRBD1 (6 bases). V was shortened by 2 bases and J by 8 bases, with 15 bases between the two germline ends. Germline CDR1 is LGHNA and CDR2 is YSLEER. The CDR3 runs 14 residues. The DNA of the CDR3 is TGCGCCAGCAGCCAAAGTGAACAGGGTCAGGGCTACACCTTC. It encodes CASSQSEQGQGYTF.

This rearrangement joins TRBV5-6 to TRBJ2-2, with no clear D. The CDR3 is 12 amino acids. Trimming removed 0 bases from V and 6 bases from J, with 3 bases in between. The germline V gene has CDR1 SGHDT and CDR2 YYEEEE. The CDR3 region has the DNA TGTGCCAGCAGCTTGGAGTCCGGGGAGCTGTTTTTT. It yields the protein CASSLESGELFF.

In its sample, this clone was seen a few times. The rearrangement joins TRBV29-1 to TRBJ2-7; 7 nucleotides align to TRBD1. CDR3 length: 13 residues. Germline lookup yields CDR1 SQVTM and CDR2 ANQGSEA. V dropped 6 bases and J dropped 6; count of bases not matched to a gene: 11. For the CDR3, the DNA is TGCAGCGTGGCCCGGGACAGTTTGGGCGAGCAGTACTTC. It encodes CSVARDSLGEQYF.

The V and J genes are TRBV9 and TRBJ1-6; no clear D gene. This CDR3 comprises 14 residues. Germline loops: CDR1 SGDLS, CDR2 YYNGEE. Trimming took 4 bases from V and 8 from J, leaving 13 bases between them. The CDR3 coding sequence is TGTGCCAGCAGCCCTACCCCTGCTGATTCACCCCTCCACTTT. This gives the protein CASSPTPADSPLHF.

The chain has TRBV2 and TRBJ1-2; TRBD1 matches at 8 bases. The germline gives CDR1 SNHLY, CDR2 FYNNEI. This CDR3 region has 13 residues. V was clipped by 7 bases and J by 6 bases; unmatched bases: 7. In DNA form, the CDR3 reads TGTGCCAGCAATGGGCAGGGGGCCCATGGCTACACCTTC. This translates into CASNGQGAHGYTF.

The CDR3 sequence is CSVQGGEKLFF. As DNA, the CDR3 is TGCAGCGTACAGGGTGGTGAAAAACTGTTTTTT. The chain combines TRBV29-1 with TRBJ1-4, with TRBD1 as a possible D gene (6 bases). The CDR3 loop spans 11 amino acids. Germline V gives CDR1 SQVTM, CDR2 ANQGSEA. The V and J ends lost 6 bases and 7 bases respectively, with 9 bases between them.

The V and J genes are TRBV7-2 and TRBJ2-7, with no clear D. The CDR3 is 13 amino acids. Trimming took off 1 base at V and 5 bases at J, with 9 bases between the two ends. Germline-derived CDR1 and CDR2 are SGHTA and FQGNSA. The DNA for the CDR3 is TGTGCCAGCAGCTTAGTCAGAAGGGACGAGCAGTACTTC. Translation gives CASSLVRRDEQYF.

There are a few counts of this clone. The rearrangement joins TRBV29-1 to TRBJ2-3; 12 nucleotides agree with TRBD2. The CDR3 is 14 residues long. Germline V lookup: CDR1 SQVTM, CDR2 ANQGSEA. The chain's CDR3 is CSCVTSGGADTQYF. The CDR3 nucleotides read TGCAGTTGTGTGACTAGCGGGGGTGCAGATACGCAGTATTTT.

This chain uses TRBV6-5 with TRBJ1-1; a weak D match, TRBD1 (5 bases). V shed 3 bases and J shed 6 bases, with 14 bases lying between them. The CDR3 spans 14 residues. CDR1 MNHEY and CDR2 SVGAGI come from the germline V gene. The CDR3 region has the DNA TGTGCCAGCAGTTATGGGCAGGGCCATTCTGAAGCTTTCTTT. Translation: CASSYGQGHSEAFF.

This clone was counted only a few times. The chain combines TRBV7-2 with TRBJ2-7, with D unclear. Trimming stripped 1 base from V and 5 bases from J, with 12 bases between. Germline V lookup: CDR1 SGHTA, CDR2 FQGNSA. This CDR3 has 14 residues. This chain's CDR3 is CASSLDLWSDEQYF. The CDR3 nucleotides read TGTGCCAGCAGCTTAGATCTCTGGAGCGACGAGCAGTACTTC.

There are a few counts of this clone. Other DNA sequences in the sample encode the same CDR3. This chain connects TRBV7-2 to TRBJ2-3; D remains ambiguous. Trimming stripped 3 bases from V and 3 bases from J, with 1 base between. This CDR3 contains 11 residues. Germline CDR1 is SGHTA and CDR2 is FQGNSA. The CDR3 reads CASSLTDTQYF. CDR3 sequence (DNA): TGTGCCAGCAGCTTGACAGATACGCAGTATTTT.

Here the CDR3 DNA reads TGTGCCAGCACCAATTCTAACTATGGCTACACCTTC. Protein sequence: CASTNSNYGYTF. V is TRBV19 and J is TRBJ1-2; D gene unclear. The CDR3 extends over 12 amino acids. V lost 9 bases to trimming and J lost 0 bases, with 8 bases between them. Germline CDR1 and CDR2: LNHDA and SQIVND (reference sequence).

The rearrangement uses TRBV7-2 and TRBJ1-5; D unclear. V gave up 4 bases and J gave up 6 bases, with 16 bases separating them. Germline V lookup: CDR1 SGHTA, CDR2 FQGNSA. The CDR3 is made up of 15 amino acids. CDR3 amino acids: CASSSNGRGSQPQHF. The DNA for the CDR3 is TGTGCCAGCAGCTCCAACGGGCGGGGAAGTCAGCCCCAGCATTTT.

This chain joins TRBV9 and TRBJ2-3; 8 bases are shared with TRBD2. This CDR3 has 16 residues. Germline V gene lookup returns CDR1 SGDLS and CDR2 YYNGEE. The junction had 3 bases not matched to a gene; V was cut back by 0 bases and J by 0 bases. The DNA for the CDR3 is TGTGCCAGCAGCGTAGAGGCGGGGGGAAGCACAGATACGCAGTATTTT. As protein: CASSVEAGGSTDTQYF.

The genes are TRBV2 and TRBJ1-5, with 10 bases identical to TRBD1. Germline loops: CDR1 SNHLY, CDR2 FYNNEI. This CDR3 is 14 amino acids long. Trimming at V came to 7 bases and at J to 2 bases, leaving 2 bases not matched to a gene. The CDR3 loop is CASTGTGGNQPQHF. The DNA of the CDR3 is TGTGCCAGCACCGGGACAGGGGGCAATCAGCCCCAGCATTTT. Supplemented by reference TRBV2 and TRBJ1-5, the full variable domain reads EPEVTQTPSHQVTQMGQEVILRCVPISNHLYFYWYRQILGQKVEFLVSFYNNEISEKSEIFDDQFSVERPDGSNFTLKIRSTKLEDSAMYFCASTGTGGNQPQHFGDGTRLSIL.

This clone was counted a few times. The chain recombines TRBV5-1 with TRBJ2-2; no clear D gene. The CDR3 is made up of 12 amino acids. Trimming stripped 4 bases from V and 4 bases from J, with 5 bases between. Per the germline V gene, CDR1 is SGHRS and CDR2 is YFSETQ. The CDR3 DNA sequence: TGCGCCAGCAGCCTGCTCACCGGGGAGCTGTTTTTT. The encoded protein is CASSLLTGELFF.

This clone was seen a handful of times. The sample contains more than one DNA sequence encoding this CDR3. The rearrangement links TRBV29-1 to TRBJ2-6; 8 bases are a match to TRBD1. The CDR3 totals 15 residues. CDR1 and CDR2 (germline): SQVTM, ANQGSEA. The trim removed 6 bases at V and 2 bases at J, leaving 6 bases unmatched. The CDR3 loop reads CSVGTGGTGANVLTF. CDR3 DNA: TGCAGCGTGGGAACAGGGGGAACTGGGGCCAACGTCCTGACTTTC.

The CDR3 nucleotides read TGTGCCAGCACCTACGGGGCAGGCCGGACTGAAGCTTTCTTT. It yields the protein CASTYGAGRTEAFF. This rearrangement joins TRBV2 to TRBJ1-1; possibly TRBD1 for D (5 bases). CDR3 size: 14 residues. CDR1 and CDR2 (germline): SNHLY, FYNNEI. The germline V and J ends were trimmed by 7 bases and 5 bases, with 17 bases remaining between them.

This clone was recorded at least ten times. The chain recombines TRBV5-1 with TRBJ1-1; possible D gene TRBD1, 5 bases. The CDR3 sequence is 13 residues long. Per the germline V gene, CDR1 is SGHRS and CDR2 is YFSETQ. V was pared by 0 bases and J by 8 bases, with 11 bases between. CDR3 in amino acids: CASSLDFAGEAFF. CDR3 nucleotide sequence: TGCGCCAGCAGCTTGGATTTTGCAGGGGAAGCTTTCTTT.

The chain employs TRBV11-2 and TRBJ2-3; D is unclear. The CDR3 covers 13 residues. Trimming shortened V by 5 bases and J by 8 bases, and 14 bases separated the two germline ends. Germline lookup yields CDR1 SGHAT and CDR2 FQNNGV. As DNA, the CDR3 is TGTGCCAGCAGCACCCATGGTTGGATTACGCAGTATTTT. It is translated as CASSTHGWITQYF.